This T cell receptor (beta chain) was observed in a study of OX40 agonist ivuxolimab in advanced cancers. Study in general: Dose-escalation patients had hepatocellular carcinoma, melanoma, renal cell or head and neck cancer.

Concerning this clone: The antigen is not known.

The length of the CDR3 is 11 residues. Germline V CDR1 and CDR2: SGHAT, FQNNGV. Trimming stripped 8 bases from V and 5 bases from J, with 9 bases between. The protocol was immunoSEQ multiplex PCR, while the TCRdb copy is restricted to in-frame clones and leaves out a portion. This table has about 41,000 clones, more than 70% appearing once. General observations from the study: In the 0.1 to 3.0 mg/kg range, CD4+ and CD8+ blood T cells had expanded clonally by week 6. Some of the nonresponding patients also showed low levels of normalized T-cell clonal expansion.

The sequence was obtained from an adult with an advanced solid tumor such as melanoma, head and neck, liver or kidney cancer. The sequencing here drew on CD4+ or CD8+ T cells sorted from blood, taken in a trial of the OX40 agonist ivuxolimab. This chain uses TRBV11-2 with TRBJ2-5, with D maybe TRBD1 (5 bases). CDR3 DNA sequence: TGTGCCAGCGACGCAGGGGAGACCCAGTACTTC. It codes for CASDAGETQYF.